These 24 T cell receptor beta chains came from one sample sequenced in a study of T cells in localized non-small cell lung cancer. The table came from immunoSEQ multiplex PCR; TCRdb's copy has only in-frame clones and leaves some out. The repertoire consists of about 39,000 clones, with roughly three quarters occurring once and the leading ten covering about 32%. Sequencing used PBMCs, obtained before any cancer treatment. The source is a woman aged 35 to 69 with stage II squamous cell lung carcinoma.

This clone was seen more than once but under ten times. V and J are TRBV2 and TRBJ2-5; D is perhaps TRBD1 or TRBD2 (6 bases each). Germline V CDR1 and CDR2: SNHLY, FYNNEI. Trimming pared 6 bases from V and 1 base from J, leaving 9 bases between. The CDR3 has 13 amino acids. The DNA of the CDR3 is TGTGCCAGCAGCGGGGGCCTCCAAGAGACCCAGTACTTC. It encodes CASSGGLQETQYF. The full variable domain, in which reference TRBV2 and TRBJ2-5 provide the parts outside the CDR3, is EPEVTQTPSHQVTQMGQEVILRCVPISNHLYFYWYRQILGQKVEFLVSFYNNEISEKSEIFDDQFSVERPDGSNFTLKIRSTKLEDSAMYFCASSGGLQETQYFGPGTRLLVL.

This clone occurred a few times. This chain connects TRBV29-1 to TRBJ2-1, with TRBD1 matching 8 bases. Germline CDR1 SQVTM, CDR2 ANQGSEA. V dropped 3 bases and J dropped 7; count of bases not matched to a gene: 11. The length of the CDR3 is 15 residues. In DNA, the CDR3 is TGCAGCGTTGAGGGCGGCAGGGGGCGAGTGAATGAGCAGTTCTTC. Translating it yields CSVEGGRGRVNEQFF.

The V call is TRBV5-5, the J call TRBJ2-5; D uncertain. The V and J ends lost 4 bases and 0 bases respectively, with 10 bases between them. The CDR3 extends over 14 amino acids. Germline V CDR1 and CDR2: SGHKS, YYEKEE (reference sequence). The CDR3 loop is CASSALGNQETQYF. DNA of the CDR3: TGTGCCAGCAGCGCCCTAGGCAACCAAGAGACCCAGTACTTC.

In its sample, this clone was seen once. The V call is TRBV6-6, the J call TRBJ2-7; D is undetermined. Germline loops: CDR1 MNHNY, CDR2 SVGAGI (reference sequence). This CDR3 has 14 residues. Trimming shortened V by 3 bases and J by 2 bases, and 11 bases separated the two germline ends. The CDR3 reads CASSYDRPAYEQYF. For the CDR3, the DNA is TGTGCCAGCAGTTATGATCGGCCGGCCTACGAGCAGTACTTC.

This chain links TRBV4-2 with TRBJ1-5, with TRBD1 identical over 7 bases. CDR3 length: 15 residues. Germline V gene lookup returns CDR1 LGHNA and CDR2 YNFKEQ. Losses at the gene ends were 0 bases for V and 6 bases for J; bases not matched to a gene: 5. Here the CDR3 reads CASSQDRGTTQPQHF. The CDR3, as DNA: TGTGCCAGCAGCCAAGACAGGGGGACGACTCAGCCCCAGCATTTT.

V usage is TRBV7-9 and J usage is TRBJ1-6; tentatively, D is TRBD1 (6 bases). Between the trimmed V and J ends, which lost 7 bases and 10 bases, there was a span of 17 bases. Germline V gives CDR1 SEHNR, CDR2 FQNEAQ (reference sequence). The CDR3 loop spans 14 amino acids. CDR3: CASTSGGAYSPLHF. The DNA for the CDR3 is TGTGCCAGCACCAGTGGGGGGGCTTACTCACCCCTCCACTTT.

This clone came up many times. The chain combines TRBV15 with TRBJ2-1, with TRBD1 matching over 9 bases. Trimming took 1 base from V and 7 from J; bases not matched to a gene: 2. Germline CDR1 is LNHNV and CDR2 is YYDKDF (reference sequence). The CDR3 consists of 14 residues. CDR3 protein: CATSRGQGENEQFF. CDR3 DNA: TGTGCCACCAGCAGAGGACAGGGGGAGAATGAGCAGTTCTTC.

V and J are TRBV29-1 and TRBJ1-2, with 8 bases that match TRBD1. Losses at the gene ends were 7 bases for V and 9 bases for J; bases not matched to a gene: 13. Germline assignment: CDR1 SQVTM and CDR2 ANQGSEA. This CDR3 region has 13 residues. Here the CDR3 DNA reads TGCAGCGCACGAACGGACAGGGAAGGTAGCTACACCTTC. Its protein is CSARTDREGSYTF.

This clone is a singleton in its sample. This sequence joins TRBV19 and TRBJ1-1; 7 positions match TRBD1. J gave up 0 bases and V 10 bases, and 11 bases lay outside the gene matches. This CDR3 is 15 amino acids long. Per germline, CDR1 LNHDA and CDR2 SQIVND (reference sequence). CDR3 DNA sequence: TGTGCCACAACCCGGGACAGCTACATGAACACTGAAGCTTTCTTT. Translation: CATTRDSYMNTEAFF.

The CDR3 loop reads CAVRGTSGRSTGELFF. DNA of the CDR3: TGTGCCGTAAGGGGGACATCCGGAAGAAGTACCGGGGAGCTGTTTTTT. This chain joins TRBV2 and TRBJ2-2, with a tentative D call TRBD1 (6 bases). The CDR3 is 16 amino acids. V was cut by 11 bases and J by 5 bases, with 24 bases left in between. The germline gives CDR1 SNHLY, CDR2 FYNNEI.

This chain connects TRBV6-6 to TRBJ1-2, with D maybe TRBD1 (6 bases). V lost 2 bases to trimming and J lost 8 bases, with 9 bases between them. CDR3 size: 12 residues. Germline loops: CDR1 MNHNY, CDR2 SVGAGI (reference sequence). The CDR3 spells CASSYDRPGYTF. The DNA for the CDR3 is TGTGCCAGCAGTTACGACAGGCCGGGCTACACCTTC.

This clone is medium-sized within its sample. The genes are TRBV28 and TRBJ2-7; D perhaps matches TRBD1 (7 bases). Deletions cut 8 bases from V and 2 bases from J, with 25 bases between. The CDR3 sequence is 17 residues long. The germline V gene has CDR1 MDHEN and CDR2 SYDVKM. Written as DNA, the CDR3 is TGTGCCAGCCCTTTCGCAGGGGGGACACTCCTCCCCTACGAGCAGTACTTC. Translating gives CASPFAGGTLLPYEQYF.

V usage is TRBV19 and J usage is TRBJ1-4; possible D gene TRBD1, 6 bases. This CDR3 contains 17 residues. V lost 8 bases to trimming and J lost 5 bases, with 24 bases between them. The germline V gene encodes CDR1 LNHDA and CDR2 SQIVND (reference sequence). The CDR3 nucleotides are TGTGCCAGTCACCGGGACAACCCGGGGAGCCAGAATGAAAAACTGTTTTTT. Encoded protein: CASHRDNPGSQNEKLFF.

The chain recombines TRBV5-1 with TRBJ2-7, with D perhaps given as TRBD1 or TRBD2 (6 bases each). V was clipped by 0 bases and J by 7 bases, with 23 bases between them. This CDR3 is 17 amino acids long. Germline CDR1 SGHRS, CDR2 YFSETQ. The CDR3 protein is CASSLAAGQGTPGEQYF. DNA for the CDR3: TGCGCCAGCAGCTTGGCCGCGGGACAAGGTACCCCGGGGGAGCAGTACTTC.

The CDR3, as DNA: TGTGCCAGCAGCAGCATCGGGAACACTGAAGCTTTCTTT. Translated: CASSSIGNTEAFF. The chain couples TRBV27 to TRBJ1-1; D is uncertain. V lost 6 bases and J 1 base, leaving 9 bases between the germline ends. Germline CDR1 MNHEY, CDR2 SMNVEV (reference sequence). The CDR3 length is 13 residues.

The CDR3 sequence: CASSLSVQANVLTF. CDR3 bases: TGCGCCAGCAGCCTATCGGTGCAGGCCAACGTCCTGACTTTC. The J gene is TRBJ2-6, the V gene TRBV4-3, with D hard to call. Trimming stripped 4 bases from V and 6 bases from J, with 10 bases between. The CDR3 sequence is 14 residues long. The V gene's germline CDR1 is LGHNA and CDR2 YSLEER.

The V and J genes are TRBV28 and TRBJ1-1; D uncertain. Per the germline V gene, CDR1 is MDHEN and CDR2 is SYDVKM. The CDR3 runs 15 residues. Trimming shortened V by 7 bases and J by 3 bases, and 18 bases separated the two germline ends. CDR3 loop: CASTLLRPLDTEAFF. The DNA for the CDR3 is TGTGCCAGCACTCTCCTGAGGCCTCTCGACACTGAAGCTTTCTTT.

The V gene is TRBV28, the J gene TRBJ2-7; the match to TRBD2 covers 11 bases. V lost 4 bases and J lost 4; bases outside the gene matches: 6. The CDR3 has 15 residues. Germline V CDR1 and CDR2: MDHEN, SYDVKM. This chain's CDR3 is CASSSTGTSGYEQYV. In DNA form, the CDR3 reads TGTGCCAGCAGTTCCACCGGGACTAGCGGATACGAGCAGTACGTC.

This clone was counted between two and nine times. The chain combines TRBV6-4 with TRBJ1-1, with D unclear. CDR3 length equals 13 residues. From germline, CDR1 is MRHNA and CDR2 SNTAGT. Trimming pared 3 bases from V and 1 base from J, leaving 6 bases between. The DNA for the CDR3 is TGTGCCAGCAGTGAAATTCCGAACACTGAAGCTTTCTTT. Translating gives CASSEIPNTEAFF.

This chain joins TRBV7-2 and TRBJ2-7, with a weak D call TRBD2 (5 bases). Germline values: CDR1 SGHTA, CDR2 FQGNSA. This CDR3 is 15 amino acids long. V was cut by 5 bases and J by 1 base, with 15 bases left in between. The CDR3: CASSRELGLSYEQYF. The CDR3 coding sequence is TGTGCCAGCAGCCGGGAATTGGGCCTTTCCTACGAGCAGTACTTC.

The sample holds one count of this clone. CDR3 coding DNA: TGTGCCAGCAGTTCCCCTAGACAGGGGGACCCCTACGAGCAGTACGTC. Its translation: CASSSPRQGDPYEQYV. The gene calls are TRBV6-7 and TRBJ2-7, with 9 bases matching TRBD1. TRBV6-7 is treated as an ORF (open reading frame) with a function not yet certain. The CDR3 is 16 residues long. Unmatched junction bases numbered 9, after V lost 4 bases and J lost 2 bases.

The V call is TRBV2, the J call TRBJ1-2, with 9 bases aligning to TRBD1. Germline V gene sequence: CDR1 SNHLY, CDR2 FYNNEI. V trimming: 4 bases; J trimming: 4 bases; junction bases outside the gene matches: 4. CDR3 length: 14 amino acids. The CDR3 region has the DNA TGTGCCAGCAGTGTACAGGGGGCGCGCTATGGCTACACCTTC. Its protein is CASSVQGARYGYTF.

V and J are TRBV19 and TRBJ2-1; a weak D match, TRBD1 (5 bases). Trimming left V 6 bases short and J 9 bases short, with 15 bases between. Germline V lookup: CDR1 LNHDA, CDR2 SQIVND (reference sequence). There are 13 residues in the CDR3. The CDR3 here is CASSPQGAAEQFF. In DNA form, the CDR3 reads TGTGCCAGTAGCCCCCAGGGCGCGGCTGAGCAGTTCTTC.

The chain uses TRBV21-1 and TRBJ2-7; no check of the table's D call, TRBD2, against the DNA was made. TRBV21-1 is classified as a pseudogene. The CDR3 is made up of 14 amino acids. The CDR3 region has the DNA TGTGCCAGCAGCAATTCAGGGAGGGGAGACGAGCAGTACGTC. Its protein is CASSNSGRGDEQYV.